This T cell receptor beta chain was found in a study of T cells after yellow fever vaccination. TCRdb recomputed calls from the 5' RACE reads with MiXCR, one row per CDR3 protein. The sample includes roughly 300,000 distinct CDR3 sequences, around 7% of them seen just once. This clonotype occurred many times. Its antigen is undetermined. Regarding the study as a whole: Clonotype sharing between CD4 and CD8 compartments was small.

The CDR3 contains 14 residues. J gave up 4 bases and V 3 bases, and 6 bases lay outside the gene matches. CDR1 and CDR2 (germline): SGHTA, FQGNSA. The chain uses TRBV7-2 and TRBJ2-7; the match to TRBD1 covers 7 bases. The clonotype comes from a man aged 18 to 35 who received the YFV17D yellow fever vaccine. This sample comprised PBMCs, obtained more than 35 days after the first yellow fever vaccination. The CDR3 DNA reads TGTGCCAGCAGCTTTGAAGGGGGCTTATACGAGCAGTACTTC. It translates to CASSFEGGLYEQYF.